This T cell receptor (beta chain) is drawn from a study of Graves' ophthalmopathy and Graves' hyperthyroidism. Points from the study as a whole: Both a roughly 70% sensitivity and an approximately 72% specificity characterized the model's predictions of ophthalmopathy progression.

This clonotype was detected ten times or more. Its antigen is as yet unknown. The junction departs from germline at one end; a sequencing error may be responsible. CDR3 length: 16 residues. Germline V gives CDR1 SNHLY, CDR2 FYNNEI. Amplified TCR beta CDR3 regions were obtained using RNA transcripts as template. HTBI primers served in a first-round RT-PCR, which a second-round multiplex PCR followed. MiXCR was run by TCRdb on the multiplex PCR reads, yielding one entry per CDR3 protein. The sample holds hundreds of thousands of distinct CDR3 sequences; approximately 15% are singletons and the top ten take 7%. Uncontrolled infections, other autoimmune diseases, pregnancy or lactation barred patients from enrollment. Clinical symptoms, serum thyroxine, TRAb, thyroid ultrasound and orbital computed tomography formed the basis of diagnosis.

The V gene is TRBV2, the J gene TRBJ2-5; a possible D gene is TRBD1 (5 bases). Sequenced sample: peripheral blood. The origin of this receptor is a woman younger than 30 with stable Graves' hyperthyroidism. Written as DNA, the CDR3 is TGTGCCAGCACTGAAAGCCGGACAAGGGGTAGGGAGACCCAGTACTTC. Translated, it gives CASTESRTRGRETQYF. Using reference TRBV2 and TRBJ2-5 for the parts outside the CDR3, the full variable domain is EPEVTQTPSHQVTQMGQEVILRCVPISNHLYFYWYRQILGQKVEFLVSFYNNEISEKSEIFDDQFSVERPDGSNFTLKIRSTKLEDSAMYFCASTESRTRGRETQYFGPGTRLLVL.